This T cell receptor (beta chain) was captured in a study of blood T cell repertoires in COVID-19. This clone has a count of ten or more. Original processing notes: It was from reference gene primer amplification that nucleated cell counts were estimated. The table came from immunoSEQ multiplex PCR; TCRdb's copy has only in-frame clones and leaves some out. V, J and clone size were drawn from that table, and D and trimming were deduced from the DNA. Of some 150,000 clones detected, less than 90% appear once; the ten largest clones hold 4.4%. The CDR3 consists of 14 residues. J was trimmed by 4 bases and V by 6 bases; bases with no gene match: 4. Germline CDR1 and CDR2: SGHDN and FVKESK.

The rearrangement links TRBV14 to TRBJ1-1; 11 bases fit TRBD1. This sequence was found in a woman aged 45-59 years who had recovered from COVID-19. Material: PBMCs or T cells enriched from blood (not recorded which). This CDR3 reads CASRLGTGGTEAFF. Written as DNA, the CDR3 is TGTGCCAGCAGACTAGGGACAGGGGGCACTGAAGCTTTCTTT.